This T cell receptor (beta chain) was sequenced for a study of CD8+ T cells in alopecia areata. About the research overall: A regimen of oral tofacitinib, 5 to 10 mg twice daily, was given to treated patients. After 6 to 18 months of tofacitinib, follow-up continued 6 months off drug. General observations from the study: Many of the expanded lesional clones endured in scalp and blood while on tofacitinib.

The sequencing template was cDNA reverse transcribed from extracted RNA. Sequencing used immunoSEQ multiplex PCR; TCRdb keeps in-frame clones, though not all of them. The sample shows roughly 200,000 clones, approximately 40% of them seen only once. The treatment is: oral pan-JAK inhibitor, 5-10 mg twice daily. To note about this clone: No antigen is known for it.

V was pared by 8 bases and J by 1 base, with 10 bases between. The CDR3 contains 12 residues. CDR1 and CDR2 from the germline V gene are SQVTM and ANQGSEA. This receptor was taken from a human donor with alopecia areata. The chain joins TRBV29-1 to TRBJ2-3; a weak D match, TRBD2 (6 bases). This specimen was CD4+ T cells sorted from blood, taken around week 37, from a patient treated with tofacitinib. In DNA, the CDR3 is TGCAGCTTATGGGGGGGCACAGATACGCAGTATTTT. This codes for CSLWGGTDTQYF.